This TCR beta chain was sequenced in a study of shared clonotypes between healthy human individuals. Overall study: CD4 naive and memory got three plates each, CD8 naive two, CD8 memory one.

Germline V gene data show CDR1 as SGDLS and CDR2 as YYNGEE. Trimming removed 0 bases at V and 1 base at J, with 7 bases between. The length of the CDR3 is 14 residues. CD8 cells regarded as naive lacked CD45RO, were positively chosen for CCR7, and omitted terminally differentiated effector memory CD45RA+ cells. TCRdb's copy holds only in-frame clones and misses some; the assay was immunoSEQ multiplex PCR. The data hold around 2,000,000 clones, with approximately 94% observed a single time. This TCR derives from a man between 18 and 29 years old in good health. Input material: naive CD8+ T cells sorted from blood. This rearrangement joins TRBV9 to TRBJ1-1; D is ambiguous. The CDR3 region is CASSVVGPNTEAFF. The CDR3 nucleotides read TGTGCCAGCAGCGTAGTAGGCCCGAACACTGAAGCTTTCTTT. The complete variable domain, with remaining parts taken from reference TRBV9 and TRBJ1-1, reads DSGVTQTPKHLITATGQRVTLRCSPRSGDLSVYWYQQSLDQGLQFLIQYYNGEERAKGNILERFSAQQFPDLHSELNLSSLELGDSALYFCASSVVGPNTEAFFGQGTRLTVV.